This T cell receptor (beta chain) was documented in a study of blood T cell repertoires in COVID-19. Study information: COVID-19 samples, acute and convalescent, were from the United States, Italy and Spain. Nucleic acid was either cDNA or gDNA, and it came from T cells, B-cell-depleted T cells, or PBMCs.

Trimming shortened V by 0 bases and J by 4 bases, and 13 bases separated the two germline ends. Germline CDR1 and CDR2: GTSNPN and SVGIG (reference sequence). The CDR3 covers 14 residues. Assay used: immunoSEQ multiplex PCR; TCRdb lists only in-frame clones, some missing. The sample records around 170,000 clones, 80% to 90% being singletons. This sequence originates from a woman aged 65 to 85 with acute or convalescent COVID-19. The chain couples TRBV30 to TRBJ2-7; D is unclear. The sample taken for sequencing was peripheral blood. CDR3 coding DNA: TGTGCCTGGAGTGTACCCGAAGAGAGGTACGAGCAGTACTTC. Translated: CAWSVPEERYEQYF. Based on the CDR3 plus reference TRBV30 and TRBJ2-7, the full variable domain is SQTIHQWPATLVQPVGSPLSLECTVEGTSNPNLYWYRQAAGRGLQLLFYSVGIGQISSEVPQNLSASRPQDRQFILSSKKLLLSDSGFYLCAWSVPEERYEQYFGPGTRLTVT.